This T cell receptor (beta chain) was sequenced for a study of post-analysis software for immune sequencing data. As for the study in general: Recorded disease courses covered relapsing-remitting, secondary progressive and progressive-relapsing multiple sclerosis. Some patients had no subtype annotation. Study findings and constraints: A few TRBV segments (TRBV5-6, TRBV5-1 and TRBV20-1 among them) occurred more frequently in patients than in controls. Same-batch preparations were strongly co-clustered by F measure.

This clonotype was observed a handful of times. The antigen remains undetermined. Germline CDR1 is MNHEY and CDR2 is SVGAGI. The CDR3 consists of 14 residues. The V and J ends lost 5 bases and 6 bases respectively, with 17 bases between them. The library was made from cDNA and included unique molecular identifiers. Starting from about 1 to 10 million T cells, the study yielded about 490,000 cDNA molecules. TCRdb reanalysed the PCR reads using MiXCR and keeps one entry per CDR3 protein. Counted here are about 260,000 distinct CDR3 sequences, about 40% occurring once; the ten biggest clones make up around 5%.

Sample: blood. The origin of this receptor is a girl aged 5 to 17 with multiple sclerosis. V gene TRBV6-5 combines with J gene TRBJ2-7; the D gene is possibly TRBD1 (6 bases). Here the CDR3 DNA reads TGTGCCAGCAGTGACGGGGTCCCACAGGGCGAGCAGTACTTC. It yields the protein CASSDGVPQGEQYF.